This T cell receptor (beta chain) was sequenced during a study of blood T cell repertoires in COVID-19. Study-wide context: Sources were T cells, B-cell-depleted T cells, or PBMCs; the material itself was cDNA or gDNA.

Germline V gene lookup returns CDR1 SGHTA and CDR2 FQGTGA. The CDR3 consists of 17 residues. The J segment lost 6 bases and the V segment lost 5 bases, leaving 16 bases of the junction unmatched. Per the original methods: Estimated nucleated cell counts came from reference gene primer amplification. The data were produced by immunoSEQ multiplex PCR, yet TCRdb's version contains in-frame clones alone and is incomplete. V and J calls and clone size follow that table, whereas D and trimming were derived from the DNA. In the table there are about 200,000 clones, under 90% of which are singletons. Seattle researchers signed up patients amid active infection and tracked them longitudinally.

The specimen was peripheral blood. The sequence was obtained from a person aged 70 to 85 with COVID-19, enrolled during active disease. The gene calls are TRBV7-3 and TRBJ2-3; 8 bases fit TRBD2. The CDR3 loop reads CASSPQLGGDMGDTQYF. DNA for the CDR3: TGTGCCAGCAGCCCCCAGCTCGGGGGGGATATGGGCGATACGCAGTATTTT.